Following are 11 T cell receptor beta chains from one sample sequenced in a study of T cells in localized non-small cell lung cancer. The repertoire was sequenced with immunoSEQ multiplex PCR; TCRdb's copy has only in-frame clones and lacks some. The sample consists of around 2,000 clones, 20% to 25% of them appearing once. The sample here was normal lung tissue next to the tumor, taken before any cancer treatment. These receptors all stem from a woman aged 35-75 years with stage I lung adenocarcinoma.

The rearrangement joins TRBV14 to TRBJ1-2; D is undetermined. This CDR3 spans 15 amino acids. Per germline, CDR1 SGHDN and CDR2 FVKESK. Trimming pared 0 bases from V and 5 bases from J, leaving 13 bases between. The CDR3 nucleotides read TGTGCCAGCAGCCAAGAAAGGACGACCGGATATGGCTACACCTTC. Protein sequence: CASSQERTTGYGYTF.

In its sample, this clone is medium-sized. The chain combines TRBV9 with TRBJ2-1; TRBD1 or TRBD2 may be the D gene (7 bases each). Germline CDR1 reads SGDLS; CDR2 reads YYNGEE. Deletions cut 2 bases from V and 8 bases from J, with 14 bases between. CDR3 length: 14 amino acids. The CDR3 nucleotides read TGTGCCAGCAGCGTCATGACAGGGAGGGATGAGCAGTTCTTC. Translating gives CASSVMTGRDEQFF. The complete variable domain, with remaining parts taken from reference TRBV9 and TRBJ2-1, reads DSGVTQTPKHLITATGQRVTLRCSPRSGDLSVYWYQQSLDQGLQFLIQYYNGEERAKGNILERFSAQQFPDLHSELNLSSLELGDSALYFCASSVMTGRDEQFFGPGTRLTVL.

In this sample, this clone turned up a few times. This chain joins TRBV18 and TRBJ1-1; D uncertain. The V gene lost 6 bases and the J gene lost 5 bases, with 13 bases spanning the gap. CDR3 length: 13 residues. Germline CDR1 and CDR2: KGHSH and LQKENI. This CDR3 reads CASSPPGWTEAFF. In DNA form, the CDR3 reads TGTGCCAGCTCTCCCCCGGGTTGGACTGAAGCTTTCTTT.

The chain carries TRBV7-6 and TRBJ2-7, with D tentatively TRBD1 (6 bases). Germline CDR1 reads SGHVS; CDR2 reads FNYEAQ. The CDR3 length is 17 residues. V shed 2 bases and J shed 2 bases, with 19 bases lying between them. The CDR3 region is CASSLSATGQPPYEQYF. For the CDR3, the DNA is TGTGCCAGCAGCTTATCCGCGACCGGACAGCCTCCCTACGAGCAGTACTTC.

By share, this clone counts as medium-sized. CDR3 residues: CASSYSETGAYEQYF. CDR3 bases: TGTGCCAGCAGTTACTCCGAGACGGGAGCCTACGAGCAGTACTTC. The chain joins TRBV6-8 to TRBJ2-7; tentative D call: TRBD2 (6 bases). The V gene's germline CDR1 is MNHGY and CDR2 SAAAGT. V was cut by 0 bases and J by 2 bases, with 11 bases left in between. The CDR3 has 15 residues.

This clone came up a few times. The chain employs TRBV19 and TRBJ2-3; 13 positions match TRBD2. The V gene's germline CDR1 is LNHDA and CDR2 SQIVND (reference sequence). CDR3 length: 16 amino acids. The J segment lost 7 bases and the V segment lost 7 bases, leaving 11 bases of the junction unmatched. CDR3 amino acids: CASIQPRLAGGHTQYF. CDR3 coding DNA: TGTGCCAGTATACAGCCCCGACTAGCGGGGGGACATACGCAGTATTTT.

For the CDR3, the DNA is TGTGCCAGCAGGGGGCCGTGGGGTTCCTCAGATACGCAGTATTTT. Translated, it gives CASRGPWGSSDTQYF. The gene calls are TRBV6-8 and TRBJ2-3; tentatively, D is TRBD1 (5 bases). The CDR3 runs to 15 residues. CDR1 and CDR2 from the germline V gene are MNHGY and SAAAGT. Trimming stripped 6 bases from V and 4 bases from J, with 17 bases between.

By proportion, this clone is large. V gene TRBV9 combines with J gene TRBJ2-3, with unresolved D. Trimming cost V 1 base and J 6 bases, with 12 bases left between them. The CDR3 runs to 14 residues. The germline V gene has CDR1 SGDLS and CDR2 YYNGEE. CDR3 sequence (DNA): TGTGCCAGCAGCGTACAGTCCACGGACGATACGCAGTATTTT. This sequence encodes CASSVQSTDDTQYF.

The V and J genes are TRBV5-1 and TRBJ1-3; D may be TRBD1 (5 bases). The V and J ends lost 0 bases and 2 bases respectively, with 12 bases between them. Germline-derived CDR1 and CDR2 are SGHRS and YFSETQ. This CDR3 is 16 amino acids long. The CDR3 sequence: CASSLGDQGPGNTIYF. The CDR3 DNA sequence: TGCGCCAGCAGCTTGGGAGACCAGGGACCTGGAAACACCATATATTTT.

This clone was recorded a few times. V gene TRBV11-3 combines with J gene TRBJ1-2; TRBD1 agrees at 12 bases. Germline assignment: CDR1 SGHNT and CDR2 YENEEA. V lost 5 bases, J lost 0 bases, and 4 bases stayed unmatched. The CDR3 extends over 16 amino acids. CDR3: CASSPGQGATNYGYTF. CDR3 DNA sequence: TGTGCCAGCAGCCCGGGACAGGGGGCGACTAACTATGGCTACACCTTC.

This clone was counted a few times. V usage is TRBV9 and J usage is TRBJ1-3; perhaps TRBD1 as D (6 bases). V lost 3 bases to trimming and J lost 4 bases, with 14 bases between them. Germline CDR1 reads SGDLS; CDR2 reads YYNGEE. The CDR3 is 15 amino acids. The CDR3 sequence is CASSAEGVGGNTIYF. As DNA, the CDR3 is TGTGCCAGCAGCGCAGAGGGGGTGGGAGGAAACACCATATATTTT. Using reference TRBV9 and TRBJ1-3 for the parts outside the CDR3, the full variable domain is DSGVTQTPKHLITATGQRVTLRCSPRSGDLSVYWYQQSLDQGLQFLIQYYNGEERAKGNILERFSAQQFPDLHSELNLSSLELGDSALYFCASSAEGVGGNTIYFGEGSWLTVV.